Shown below are 25 T cell receptor beta chains from a single sample sequenced in a study of blood T cell repertoires in COVID-19. Profiling relied on immunoSEQ multiplex PCR, and the TCRdb table lists in-frame clones only, not all of them. The data contain 30,000 to 35,000 clones, about 78% of them singletons. The sequenced sample was peripheral blood. The receptors stem from a man older than 75 with acute or convalescent COVID-19.

The chain has TRBV2 and TRBJ2-3; D perhaps matches TRBD1 (6 bases). Deletions cut 7 bases from V and 6 bases from J, with 14 bases between. Per the germline V gene, CDR1 is SNHLY and CDR2 is FYNNEI. The CDR3 is 13 amino acids. Written as DNA, the CDR3 is TGTGCCAGCATTATCCCGGGACACGATACGCAGTATTTT. It encodes CASIIPGHDTQYF.

The chain combines TRBV2 with TRBJ1-1; TRBD1 matches 7 bases. Trimming removed 4 bases from V and 3 bases from J; junction bases left unmatched: 11. The CDR3 has 16 residues. Germline CDR1 reads SNHLY; CDR2 reads FYNNEI. The CDR3 DNA reads as TGTGCCAGCAGTGGGCCAGGGGGATTCGAGTACACTGAAGCTTTCTTT. Its translation is CASSGPGGFEYTEAFF.

The V and J genes are TRBV7-9 and TRBJ1-4; 12 positions agree with TRBD1. The ends lost 5 bases at V and 5 bases at J; junction bases unmatched: 6. Looked up from germline, CDR1 is SEHNR and CDR2 is FQNEAQ (reference sequence). The length of the CDR3 is 16 residues. The CDR3 nucleotides read TGTGCCAGCAGCCTGGGGACAGGGGGCATCAATGAAAAACTGTTTTTT. The encoded protein is CASSLGTGGINEKLFF.

This rearrangement joins TRBV15 to TRBJ1-1; maybe TRBD1 (6 bases). This CDR3 comprises 12 residues. The germline V and J ends were trimmed by 0 bases and 8 bases, with 7 bases remaining between them. Per the germline V gene, CDR1 is LNHNV and CDR2 is YYDKDF (reference sequence). Here the CDR3 reads CATSREDREAFF. CDR3 nucleotides: TGTGCCACCAGCAGAGAGGACAGAGAAGCTTTCTTT.

The chain recombines TRBV23-1 with TRBJ1-2; a possible D gene is TRBD1 (5 bases). TRBV23-1 is an open reading frame, and its role is uncertain. Trimming removed 7 bases from V and 4 bases from J, with 22 bases in between. The CDR3 is made up of 16 amino acids. CDR3 nucleotides: TGCGCCAGCAAGGACGGGGGTAACCCTATTAGCTATGGCTACACCTTC. This encodes CASKDGGNPISYGYTF.

This rearrangement joins TRBV9 to TRBJ2-3; TRBD2 matches at 8 bases. This CDR3 has 16 amino acids. V trimming: 4 bases; J trimming: 2 bases; junction bases outside the gene matches: 9. CDR1 is SGDLS, CDR2 YYNGEE, per germline. DNA for the CDR3: TGTGCCAGCAGCCCAGGGTTAGCGGGACACACAGATACGCAGTATTTT. It yields the protein CASSPGLAGHTDTQYF. Variable domain in full (rest from reference TRBV9 and TRBJ2-3): DSGVTQTPKHLITATGQRVTLRCSPRSGDLSVYWYQQSLDQGLQFLIQYYNGEERAKGNILERFSAQQFPDLHSELNLSSLELGDSALYFCASSPGLAGHTDTQYFGPGTRLTVL.

The chain is built from TRBV3-1 (or the pseudogene TRBV3-2) and TRBJ2-7; D perhaps matches TRBD2 (5 bases). CDR1 and CDR2 from the germline V gene are LGHDT and YNNKEL (reference sequence). Trimming removed 1 base at V and 7 bases at J, with 11 bases between. The CDR3 consists of 13 residues. The CDR3 sequence is CASSQGRPGEQYF. CDR3 DNA: TGTGCCAGCAGCCAAGGACGCCCGGGGGAGCAGTACTTC.

The count of this clone is one. The V and J genes are TRBV6-2 or TRBV6-3 and TRBJ1-3; 8 bases map to TRBD1. J gave up 4 bases and V 2 bases, and 13 bases lay outside the gene matches. The CDR3 covers 18 residues. In germline, CDR1 is MNHEY, CDR2 SVGEGT. The CDR3, as DNA: TGTGCCAGCAGTTACCGGATTCTGACAGGGGCCGGGGGAAACACCATATATTTT. Its protein is CASSYRILTGAGGNTIYF.

This chain uses TRBV4-1 with TRBJ2-1; D uncertain. V lost 0 bases and J 0 bases, leaving 12 bases between the germline ends. The CDR3 runs 17 residues. Per germline, CDR1 MGHRA and CDR2 YSYEKL. The CDR3 spells CASSQERGPSSYNEQFF. Here the CDR3 DNA reads TGCGCCAGCAGCCAAGAACGAGGCCCGAGCTCCTACAATGAGCAGTTCTTC.

The genes are TRBV6-6 and TRBJ2-7; 8 bases are shared with TRBD1. The germline V gene encodes CDR1 MNHNY and CDR2 SVGAGI (reference sequence). V gave up 5 bases and J gave up 6 bases; unmatched junction bases: 6. This CDR3 region has 13 residues. Written as DNA, the CDR3 is TGTGCCAGCAGTCCCGGACAGGGACCCGAGCAGTACTTC. Its protein product is CASSPGQGPEQYF.

The V gene is TRBV6-5, the J gene TRBJ1-2; 8 bases map to TRBD1. The CDR3 contains 13 residues. Germline V CDR1 and CDR2: MNHEY, SVGAGI. V gave up 5 bases and J gave up 8 bases; unmatched junction bases: 7. The CDR3: CASSKGQVVGYTF. The DNA for the CDR3 is TGTGCCAGCAGTAAGGGACAGGTAGTCGGCTACACCTTC.

The rearrangement joins TRBV4-2 to TRBJ1-1; D not certain. Germline lookup yields CDR1 LGHNA and CDR2 YNFKEQ. With 0 bases removed from V and 7 bases from J, the gap between germline ends came to 12 bases. This CDR3 has 14 residues. For the CDR3, the DNA is TGTGCCAGCAGCCAAGAGACCCTACGGGGTGAAGCTTTCTTT. Protein product: CASSQETLRGEAFF.

The gene calls are TRBV9 and TRBJ2-5, with D perhaps matching TRBD2 (5 bases). Germline CDR1 is SGDLS and CDR2 is YYNGEE. The CDR3 is made up of 15 amino acids. With 0 bases removed from V and 5 bases from J, the gap between germline ends came to 14 bases. The CDR3 nucleotides are TGTGCCAGCAGCGTAGGTGGTAGCGTGATGGAGACCCAGTACTTC. Protein sequence: CASSVGGSVMETQYF.

The rearrangement joins TRBV28 to TRBJ1-3, with D possibly TRBD1 on 5 matching bases. V was trimmed by 5 bases and J by 0 bases, leaving 11 bases between them. The length of the CDR3 is 15 residues. Germline CDR1 is MDHEN and CDR2 is SYDVKM. In nucleotides, the CDR3 is TGTGCCAGCAGTCGTATAGGGGCCTCTGGAAACACCATATATTTT. Translating it yields CASSRIGASGNTIYF. Full variable domain (missing parts from reference TRBV28 and TRBJ1-3): DVKVTQSSRYLVKRTGEKVFLECVQDMDHENMFWYRQDPGLGLRLIYFSYDVKMKEKGDIPEGYSVSREKKERFSLILESASTNQTSMYLCASSRIGASGNTIYFGEGSWLTVV.

The chain employs TRBV6-4 and TRBJ1-2, with 7 bases matching TRBD1. The CDR3 extends over 15 amino acids. CDR1 and CDR2 from the germline V gene are MRHNA and SNTAGT. V shed 0 bases, J shed 6 bases, and the junction held 7 bases outside the gene matches. This chain's CDR3 is CASSDSKRGRHGYTF. In DNA form, the CDR3 reads TGTGCCAGCAGTGACTCGAAGAGGGGGCGTCATGGCTACACCTTC.

By sample fraction, this clone is medium-sized (0.01 to 0.1%). The rearrangement links TRBV12-3 or TRBV12-4 to TRBJ1-1, with D perhaps TRBD1 (6 bases). The length of the CDR3 is 12 residues. V lost 9 bases to trimming and J lost 5 bases, with 13 bases between them. In DNA form, the CDR3 reads TGTGCCAGTGAGGGGGAGCAGACTGAAGCTTTCTTT. Residues: CASEGEQTEAFF.

As to this clone: One junction end disagrees with the germline gene, perhaps due to a read error. The V call is TRBV29-1, the J call TRBJ1-5, with a tentative D call TRBD1 (5 bases). This CDR3 has 16 residues. Germline assignment: CDR1 SQVTM and CDR2 ANQGSEA. CDR3 sequence: CSDRGRALYSSLNQVF. The DNA of the CDR3 is TGCAGCGACCGCGGCAGGGCCCTCTATTCCTCTCTTAATCAAGTTTTT.

This sequence joins TRBV4-3 and TRBJ2-7; TRBD1 agrees at 10 bases. Unmatched junction bases numbered 8, after V lost 5 bases and J lost 4 bases. The germline CDR1 and CDR2 sequences are LGHNA and YSLEER. This CDR3 has 15 residues. In DNA, the CDR3 is TGCGCCAGCAGCTACTCCGGGACAGGGGAGTACGAGCAGTACTTC. This codes for CASSYSGTGEYEQYF.

The rearrangement links TRBV11-1 to TRBJ2-3, with D maybe TRBD2 (6 bases). CDR3 length: 15 amino acids. In germline, CDR1 is SGHAT, CDR2 FQDESV (reference sequence). V dropped 7 bases and J dropped 0 bases, with 14 bases sitting between them. CDR3 nucleotides: TGTGCCAGCACCCCGCTTCGGGGGAGCACAGATACGCAGTATTTT. It encodes CASTPLRGSTDTQYF.

The V and J genes are TRBV4-1 and TRBJ2-6; 11 bases match TRBD1. Trimming at V came to 4 bases and at J to 4 bases, leaving 6 bases not matched to a gene. This CDR3 comprises 17 residues. Germline V gives CDR1 MGHRA, CDR2 YSYEKL. The CDR3 nucleotides are TGCGCCAGCAGCCGGGACAGGGGGTCTACCGGGGCCAACGTCCTGACTTTC. This translates into CASSRDRGSTGANVLTF.

The V and J genes are TRBV19 and TRBJ2-5; D is possibly TRBD2 (5 bases). From germline, CDR1 is LNHDA and CDR2 SQIVND (reference sequence). The V gene lost 5 bases and the J gene lost 2 bases, with 12 bases spanning the gap. The CDR3 extends over 14 amino acids. This CDR3 reads CASSSPGRQETQYF. The CDR3 coding sequence is TGTGCCAGTAGTTCCCCGGGAAGGCAAGAGACCCAGTACTTC.

The chain recombines TRBV5-5 with TRBJ1-2; 7 bases agree with TRBD1. With 5 bases clipped from V and 8 bases from J, the junction kept 12 bases outside the gene matches. The CDR3 extends over 14 amino acids. Germline CDR1 reads SGHKS; CDR2 reads YYEKEE (reference sequence). CDR3 sequence: CASRSMGQTYGYTF. The DNA of the CDR3 is TGTGCCAGCAGATCTATGGGACAGACGTACGGCTACACCTTC.

This sequence joins TRBV29-1 and TRBJ2-7; TRBD2 agrees at 8 bases. This CDR3 has 14 residues. Germline trimming cut 5 bases from V and 6 bases from J; bases unmatched to any gene: 12. The germline V gene has CDR1 SQVTM and CDR2 ANQGSEA. The DNA of the CDR3 is TGCAGCGTTCGAATTGGACTAGCCGGTACCGAGCAGTACTTC. Its translation is CSVRIGLAGTEQYF.

This clone was seen a single time. This chain connects TRBV19 to TRBJ1-1; D not certain. CDR3 size: 14 residues. Germline loops: CDR1 LNHDA, CDR2 SQIVND (reference sequence). Trimming took 7 bases from V and 0 from J, leaving 12 bases between them. The CDR3 sequence is CASKRRDMNTEAFF. CDR3 sequence (DNA): TGTGCCAGTAAGAGGAGGGATATGAACACTGAAGCTTTCTTT. The entire variable domain, with the rest obtained from reference TRBV19 and TRBJ1-1, is as follows: DGGITQSPKYLFRKEGQNVTLSCEQNLNHDAMYWYRQDPGQGLRLIYYSQIVNDFQKGDIAEGYSVSREKKESFPLTVTSAQKNPTAFYLCASKRRDMNTEAFFGQGTRLTVV.

This clone was seen a single time. V gene TRBV29-1 combines with J gene TRBJ1-3; 11 bases fit TRBD1. Trimming removed 4 bases from V and 0 bases from J; junction bases left unmatched: 2. The germline CDR1 and CDR2 sequences are SQVTM and ANQGSEA. This CDR3 contains 15 residues. The CDR3 spells CSVVGTGGSGNTIYF. CDR3 bases: TGCAGCGTTGTAGGGACAGGGGGCTCTGGAAACACCATATATTTT.